These T cell receptor beta chains were read from a single sample in a study of T cell responses to AZD1222 COVID-19 vaccine. Produced via immunoSEQ multiplex PCR; TCRdb's table is partial and in-frame only. The repertoire holds approximately 110,000 clones, with around 80% as singletons. This specimen was peripheral blood, taken on day 0 of AZD1222 vaccination. The source is an adult in good health. Both conserved end residues are part of each CDR3. D genes are given only for firm matches. Not all rows give a size; the values are once, few, many and, for expanded clones, a class.

j_call v_call clone_size d_call cdr3_nt cdr3_aa
TRBJ2-1 TRBV4-3 - - TGCGCCAGCAGCCAAGCGGGCAGGGGAGGTGACAATGAGCAGTTCTTC CASSQAGRGGDNEQFF
TRBJ2-7 TRBV19 - TRBD1 TGTGCCAGTAGTATAGGACAGGGCAGCTCCTACGAGCAGTACTTC CASSIGQGSSYEQYF
TRBJ2-3 TRBV4-1 - - TGCGCCAGTCTAAAGGTGCCGGGGAGTAGCACAGATACGCAGTATTTT CASLKVPGSSTDTQYF
TRBJ1-6 TRBV9 - - TGTGCCAGCAGCGTAGCTGACAGTCATAATTCACCCCTCCACTTT CASSVADSHNSPLHF
TRBJ1-1 TRBV7-9 - - TGTGCCAGCAGCTCTCCTAGGAACACTGAAGCTTTCTTT CASSSPRNTEAFF
TRBJ2-3 TRBV19 - TRBD1 TGTGCCAGTAGTAACACAGGGGGCGCCCCAGATACGCAGTATTTT CASSNTGGAPDTQYF
TRBJ1-1 TRBV10-2 - - TGCGCCAGCAGTGATGTGGGGGACTCCCACATGAACACTGAAGCTTTCTTT CASSDVGDSHMNTEAFF
TRBJ1-2 TRBV6-2/TRBV6-3 - - TGTGCCAGCAGTTACGCGGGCGGGAGCGGCTACACCTTC CASSYAGGSGYTF
TRBJ1-1 TRBV18 - TRBD1 TGTGCCAGCTCACCACAAACCGGGACAGCGAACACTGAAGCTTTCTTT CASSPQTGTANTEAFF
TRBJ2-4 TRBV5-6 once - TGTGCCAGCAGCTTAAGGGGCCTCCAAAACATTCAGTACTTC CASSLRGLQNIQYF
TRBJ2-3 TRBV5-1 - - TGCGCCAGCAGCTCAACCGGACATATCACAGATACGCAGTATTTT CASSSTGHITDTQYF
TRBJ1-6 TRBV3-1/TRBV3-2 few - TGTGCCAGCAGCCAAGTTCAGGGCGATTCACCCCTCCACTTT CASSQVQGDSPLHF
TRBJ2-7 TRBV6-1 - - TGTGCCAGCAGTGAGGGGCACTGGGCCTACGAGCAGTACTTC CASSEGHWAYEQYF
TRBJ1-2 TRBV7-2 - - TGTGCCAGCAGGGATCTGGGGGCTAAGGGCTACACCTTC CASRDLGAKGYTF
TRBJ2-7 TRBV7-9 - - TGTGCCAGCAGCTTAGCAGACGACCCCTACGAGCAGTACTTC CASSLADDPYEQYF
TRBJ2-3 TRBV19 - - TGTGCCAGTAGTTTAGGGGCTAGCACAGATACGCAGTATTTT CASSLGASTDTQYF
TRBJ2-1 TRBV29-1 - TRBD2 TGCAGCGTTGGGGGACTAGCGGGGAATGAGCAGTTCTTC CSVGGLAGNEQFF
TRBJ2-5 TRBV19 - TRBD2 TGTGCCAGTAGCACCGGGACTAGCCCAGAGACCCAGTACTTC CASSTGTSPETQYF
TRBJ2-1 TRBV11-2 - TRBD2 TGTGCCAGCAGCTTAGTGGTCGGGGGGGCCGCGAAGTTCTTC CASSLVVGGAAKFF
TRBJ1-2 TRBV4-1 - - TGCGCCAGCAGCTCGGCGGCGGGGGCAAAAAATAACTATGGCTACACCTTC CASSSAAGAKNNYGYTF
TRBJ2-5 TRBV6-1 - TRBD1 TGTGCCAGCAGTGCCTGGGGGTGGGGACAGCAAGAGACCCAGTACTTC CASSAWGWGQQETQYF
TRBJ1-1 TRBV5-1 - TRBD1 TGCGCCAGCAGCTTCCAGACAGGGGCAAACACTGAAGCTTTCTTT CASSFQTGANTEAFF
TRBJ1-2 TRBV7-2 - - TGTGCCAGCAGCTCCCGGGGTGGCTACACCTTC CASSSRGGYTF
TRBJ2-3 TRBV11-2 - - TGTGCCAGCAGCCGGACTGGTGGAACAGATACGCAGTATTTT CASSRTGGTDTQYF
TRBJ1-5 TRBV2 - - TGTGCCAGCAGTGAGCAGGGGATTTGGGGTCAGCCCCAGCATTTT CASSEQGIWGQPQHF
TRBJ2-1 TRBV6-5 - - TGTGCCAGCAGTTTAGGGACAATCCATGAGCAGTTCTTC CASSLGTIHEQFF